The 23 T cell receptor beta chains listed next were all sequenced from one sample in a study of blood T cell repertoires in COVID-19. The assay was immunoSEQ multiplex PCR, and TCRdb's table has in-frame clones only and misses some. Found here are 110,000 to 150,000 clones, around 76% of them singletons; the top ten hold around 4%. Sequencing input: peripheral blood. These receptors were obtained from a man aged 60 to 69 with acute or convalescent COVID-19.

This clone was detected only a few times. The germline gene is not matched at one end of the junction; a read error may be the cause. CDR3 DNA: TGTGCCAGCAGTTACTCGGTTCTCCGGGAGCGGTACTTC. Translating gives CASSYSVLRERYF. The rearrangement links TRBV6-6 to TRBJ2-7; TRBD2 might be the D (6 bases). Germline CDR1 and CDR2: MNHNY and SVGAGI (reference sequence). CDR3 length: 13 amino acids.

The table lists this clone with a count of one. The chain joins TRBV19 to TRBJ2-7, with TRBD1 matching over 7 bases. This CDR3 is 15 amino acids long. Germline CDR1 and CDR2: LNHDA and SQIVND (reference sequence). Trimming took 4 bases from V and 0 from J; bases not matched to a gene: 6. The CDR3 region has the DNA TGTGCCAGTAGTACAGGACAGGCAACCTCCTACGAGCAGTACTTC. Its translation: CASSTGQATSYEQYF.

This clone was detected only a few times. The chain's CDR3 is CASSGGASDAGELFF. The CDR3 DNA reads as TGTGCCAGCAGTGGTGGGGCTAGTGACGCCGGGGAGCTGTTTTTT. The rearrangement links TRBV6-2 or TRBV6-3 to TRBJ2-2, with D tentatively TRBD1 (5 bases). Germline CDR1 reads MNHEY; CDR2 reads SVGEGT. Trimming removed 5 bases at V and 6 bases at J, with 16 bases between. CDR3 size: 15 residues.

The gene calls are TRBV5-6 and TRBJ2-3, with TRBD2 identical over 13 bases. Trimming at V came to 3 bases and at J to 5 bases, leaving 6 bases not matched to a gene. This CDR3 spans 16 amino acids. Germline V lookup: CDR1 SGHDT, CDR2 YYEEEE. This CDR3 is CASSSLAGGQLDTQYF. The CDR3 DNA reads as TGTGCCAGCAGCTCACTAGCGGGAGGGCAACTAGATACGCAGTATTTT. Drawing the rest from reference TRBV5-6 and TRBJ2-3, the complete variable domain is DAGVTQSPTHLIKTRGQQVTLRCSPKSGHDTVSWYQQALGQGPQFIFQYYEEEERQRGNFPDRFSGHQFPNYSSELNVNALLLGDSALYLCASSSLAGGQLDTQYFGPGTRLTVL.

V usage is TRBV7-9 and J usage is TRBJ1-1; 7 bases fit TRBD1. The CDR3 extends over 15 amino acids. V gave up 4 bases and J gave up 5 bases; unmatched junction bases: 10. The germline V gene has CDR1 SEHNR and CDR2 FQNEAQ (reference sequence). CDR3 in DNA: TGTGCCAGCAGCTCCCTGCAGGGGGTTGGGACTGAAGCTTTCTTT. Translation gives CASSSLQGVGTEAFF.

The chain joins TRBV30 to TRBJ1-2; a possible D gene is TRBD1 (6 bases). Trimming removed 2 bases from V and 5 bases from J, with 12 bases in between. CDR3 length equals 13 residues. Germline CDR1 reads GTSNPN; CDR2 reads SVGIG (reference sequence). The CDR3 loop reads CAWSNEDRYGYTF. For the CDR3, the DNA is TGTGCCTGGAGTAATGAGGACAGATATGGCTACACCTTC.

The chain joins TRBV28 to TRBJ2-1, with 10 bases that match TRBD1. The V segment lost 4 bases and the J segment 4 bases; nucleotides outside the gene matches: 7. Germline CDR1 MDHEN, CDR2 SYDVKM. The CDR3 has 16 residues. The CDR3 DNA sequence: TGTGCCAGCAGTTCCCAGACAGGGGGCGCTTACAATGAGCAGTTCTTC. This encodes CASSSQTGGAYNEQFF.

This rearrangement joins TRBV7-9 to TRBJ2-7, with D tentatively TRBD2 (5 bases). The germline CDR1 and CDR2 sequences are SEHNR and FQNEAQ (reference sequence). V was clipped by 4 bases and J by 4 bases, with 11 bases between them. This CDR3 comprises 13 residues. CDR3 residues: CASSYLEGYEQYF. The CDR3 DNA sequence: TGTGCCAGCAGCTACCTAGAGGGATACGAGCAGTACTTC.

This clone was seen a few times. The same CDR3 arises from other DNA sequences in this sample as well. The V call is TRBV27, the J call TRBJ2-3, with a weak D call TRBD2 (5 bases). The CDR3 has 13 amino acids. V was trimmed by 6 bases and J by 3 bases, leaving 10 bases between them. In germline, CDR1 is MNHEY, CDR2 SMNVEV (reference sequence). The CDR3 region is CASSREGTDTQYF. The CDR3 DNA reads TGTGCCAGCAGCAGAGAGGGAACAGATACGCAGTATTTT.

For this clone: Other DNA sequences of this sample code for an identical CDR3. The V and J genes are TRBV5-1 and TRBJ1-5; 7 nucleotides line up with TRBD1. CDR1 is SGHRS and CDR2 is YFSETQ in the germline V gene. Trimming took 4 bases from V and 2 from J; bases not matched to a gene: 6. The CDR3 length is 15 residues. The CDR3 loop reads CASSLQGEGNQPQHF. The CDR3 coding sequence is TGCGCCAGCAGCCTCCAGGGGGAAGGCAATCAGCCCCAGCATTTT. Full variable domain (missing parts from reference TRBV5-1 and TRBJ1-5): KAGVTQTPRYLIKTRGQQVTLSCSPISGHRSVSWYQQTPGQGLQFLFEYFSETQRNKGNFPGRFSGRQFSNSRSEMNVSTLELGDSALYLCASSLQGEGNQPQHFGDGTRLSIL.

The chain couples TRBV10-2 to TRBJ1-2, with TRBD1 identical over 7 bases. This CDR3 spans 12 amino acids. J gave up 8 bases and V 8 bases, and 8 bases lay outside the gene matches. The germline gives CDR1 WSHSY, CDR2 SAAADI. The CDR3 coding sequence is TGCGCCAGCGGGACAGAGCCTAGAGGCTACACCTTC. It encodes CASGTEPRGYTF.

This sequence joins TRBV27 and TRBJ1-5, with 7 bases that match TRBD1. V shed 8 bases and J 1 base; nucleotides not matched to a gene: 5. The CDR3 runs 14 residues. CDR1 and CDR2 from the germline V gene are MNHEY and SMNVEV (reference sequence). CDR3 in amino acids: CASGRGQSNQPQHF. DNA of the CDR3: TGTGCCAGCGGAAGGGGGCAAAGCAATCAGCCCCAGCATTTT.

The rearrangement joins TRBV7-9 to TRBJ1-4; D possibly corresponds to TRBD1 (6 bases). The CDR3 is made up of 14 amino acids. V was shortened by 3 bases and J by 7 bases, with 12 bases between the two germline ends. Looked up from germline, CDR1 is SEHNR and CDR2 is FQNEAQ (reference sequence). The CDR3 DNA follows: TGTGCCAGCAGCTTCGGCCTGGGGGCTGAAAAACTGTTTTTT. Residues: CASSFGLGAEKLFF.

This chain joins TRBV6-6 and TRBJ2-3, with 14 positions matching TRBD2. V shed 6 bases and J 7 bases; nucleotides not matched to a gene: 18. CDR1 MNHNY and CDR2 SVGAGI come from the germline V gene (reference sequence). The CDR3 is 19 amino acids. The CDR3 coding sequence is TGTGCCAGCAGGCGAGGGACTAGCGGGGGAGAGGGGGGTATGAATACGCAGTATTTT. Its translation: CASRRGTSGGEGGMNTQYF.

V usage is TRBV5-4 and J usage is TRBJ1-2; 7 positions agree with TRBD1. J gave up 4 bases and V 4 bases, and 13 bases lay outside the gene matches. The germline V gene has CDR1 SGHNT and CDR2 YYREEE (reference sequence). The CDR3 length is 16 residues. Here the CDR3 reads CASSPGGGDTSYGYTF. The CDR3 DNA reads as TGTGCCAGCAGCCCTGGAGGGGGCGATACTAGCTATGGCTACACCTTC.

The chain links TRBV3-1 (or the pseudogene TRBV3-2) to TRBJ1-4; 9 bases are a match to TRBD1. The CDR3 spans 15 residues. Per germline, CDR1 LGHDT and CDR2 YNNKEL (reference sequence). The ends lost 3 bases at V and 8 bases at J; junction bases unmatched: 7. As DNA, the CDR3 is TGTGCCAGCAGCCAGCCGGGACAGGGCTTCGAAAAACTGTTTTTT. As protein: CASSQPGQGFEKLFF.

The chain links TRBV30 to TRBJ2-7, with D possibly matching TRBD2 (5 bases). This CDR3 comprises 16 residues. V lost 1 base to trimming and J lost 2 bases, with 18 bases between them. Germline V lookup: CDR1 GTSNPN, CDR2 SVGIG (reference sequence). CDR3 residues: CAWSGDLARHPYEQYF. CDR3 bases: TGTGCCTGGAGTGGAGATCTAGCCCGACACCCCTACGAGCAGTACTTC.

This clone has ten or more counts. The chain combines TRBV11-2 with TRBJ1-4, with a tentative D call TRBD1 (6 bases). Germline-derived CDR1 and CDR2 are SGHAT and FQNNGV. This CDR3 spans 15 amino acids. Trimming shortened V by 0 bases and J by 6 bases, and 11 bases separated the two germline ends. The CDR3 loop is CASSLEAGGDEKLFF. CDR3 DNA: TGTGCCAGCAGCTTAGAGGCGGGGGGCGATGAAAAACTGTTTTTT.

V gene TRBV5-6 combines with J gene TRBJ2-5, with 12 bases that match TRBD2. Trimming cost V 0 bases and J 4 bases; bases outside gene matches: 1. The CDR3 consists of 15 residues. Germline V lookup: CDR1 SGHDT, CDR2 YYEEEE. Here the CDR3 reads CASSLGTSGIETQYF. The CDR3 region has the DNA TGTGCCAGCAGCTTGGGGACTAGCGGGATAGAGACCCAGTACTTC.

The rearrangement uses TRBV30 and TRBJ1-2, with a possible D match to TRBD1 (6 bases). From germline, CDR1 is GTSNPN and CDR2 SVGIG (reference sequence). The CDR3 spans 14 residues. V shed 5 bases and J shed 8 bases, with 21 bases lying between them. CDR3 nucleotide sequence: TGTGCCTGGGAGCGGTTGACGACAGGCGGAGGCTACACCTTC. This sequence encodes CAWERLTTGGGYTF.

The chain links TRBV7-9 to TRBJ2-4; TRBD1 matches 7 bases. Trimming cost V 3 bases and J 8 bases; bases outside gene matches: 10. In germline, CDR1 is SEHNR, CDR2 FQNEAQ (reference sequence). This CDR3 has 15 amino acids. The CDR3: CASSLGQWTRDIQYF. The CDR3 DNA reads as TGTGCCAGCAGCTTGGGACAGTGGACCAGGGACATTCAGTACTTC. Drawing the rest from reference TRBV7-9 and TRBJ2-4, the complete variable domain is DTGVSQNPRHKITKRGQNVTFRCDPISEHNRLYWYRQTLGQGPEFLTYFQNEAQLEKSRLLSDRFSAERPKGSFSTLEIQRTEQGDSAMYLCASSLGQWTRDIQYFGAGTRLSVL.

The V and J genes are TRBV10-1 and TRBJ2-1; 16 positions agree with TRBD2. Germline CDR1 reads WNHNN; CDR2 reads SYGVQD (reference sequence). CDR3 length: 18 amino acids. With V trimmed by 3 bases and J by 9 bases, 11 bases remained unmatched. The CDR3 DNA reads TGCGCCAGCAGTGACCCCCCAGGGACTAGCGGGAGGGCCGGTGAGCAGTTCTTC. This codes for CASSDPPGTSGRAGEQFF.

The CDR3 spells CASSTQGGTNTGELFF. CDR3 nucleotides: TGTGCCAGCTCAACCCAGGGGGGAACGAACACCGGGGAGCTGTTTTTT. The chain is built from TRBV9 and TRBJ2-2, with D perhaps TRBD1 (7 bases). Germline V gene sequence: CDR1 SGDLS, CDR2 YYNGEE. This CDR3 region has 16 residues. V lost 7 bases, J lost 0 bases, and 16 bases lay in between. Full variable domain (outside the CDR3, taken from reference TRBV9 and TRBJ2-2): DSGVTQTPKHLITATGQRVTLRCSPRSGDLSVYWYQQSLDQGLQFLIQYYNGEERAKGNILERFSAQQFPDLHSELNLSSLELGDSALYFCASSTQGGTNTGELFFGEGSRLTVL.